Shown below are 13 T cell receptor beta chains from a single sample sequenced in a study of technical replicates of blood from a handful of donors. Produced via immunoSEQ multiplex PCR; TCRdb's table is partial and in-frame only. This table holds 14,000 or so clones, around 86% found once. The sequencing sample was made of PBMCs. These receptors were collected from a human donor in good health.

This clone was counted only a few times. CDR3 residues: CASSLMDTGKDYTF. CDR3 coding DNA: TGTGCCAGCAGTTTAATGGACACAGGGAAAGACTACACCTTC. V is TRBV28 and J is TRBJ1-2; tentatively, D is TRBD1 (6 bases). Germline values: CDR1 MDHEN, CDR2 SYDVKM. The ends were cut back, 2 bases at V and 10 bases at J, with 17 bases in the middle. This CDR3 has 14 residues.

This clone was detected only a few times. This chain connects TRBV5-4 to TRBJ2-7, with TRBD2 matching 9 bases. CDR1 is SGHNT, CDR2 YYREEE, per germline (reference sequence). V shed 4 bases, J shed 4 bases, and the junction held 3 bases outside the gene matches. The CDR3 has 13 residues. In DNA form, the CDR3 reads TGTGCCAGCAGCACGGGACTAGCATACGAGCAGTACTTC. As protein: CASSTGLAYEQYF. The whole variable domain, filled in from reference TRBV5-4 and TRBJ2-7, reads ETGVTQSPTHLIKTRGQQVTLRCSSQSGHNTVSWYQQALGQGPQFIFQYYREEENGRGNFPPRFSGLQFPNYSSELNVNALELDDSALYLCASSTGLAYEQYFGPGTRLTVT.

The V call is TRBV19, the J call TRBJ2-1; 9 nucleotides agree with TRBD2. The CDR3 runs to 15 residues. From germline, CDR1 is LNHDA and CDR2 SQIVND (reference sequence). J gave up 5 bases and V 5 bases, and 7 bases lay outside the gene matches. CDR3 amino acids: CASSLNLAGHNEQFF. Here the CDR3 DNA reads TGTGCCAGTAGTCTCAATCTAGCGGGGCACAATGAGCAGTTCTTC.

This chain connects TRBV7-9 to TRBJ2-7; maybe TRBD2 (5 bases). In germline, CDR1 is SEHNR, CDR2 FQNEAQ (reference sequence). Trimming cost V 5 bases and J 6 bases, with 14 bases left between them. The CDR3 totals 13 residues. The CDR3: CASSPGVRGEQYF. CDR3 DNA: TGTGCCAGCAGCCCCGGGGTTCGGGGCGAGCAGTACTTC. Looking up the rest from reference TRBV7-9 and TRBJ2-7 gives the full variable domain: DTGVSQNPRHKITKRGQNVTFRCDPISEHNRLYWYRQTLGQGPEFLTYFQNEAQLEKSRLLSDRFSAERPKGSFSTLEIQRTEQGDSAMYLCASSPGVRGEQYFGPGTRLTVT.

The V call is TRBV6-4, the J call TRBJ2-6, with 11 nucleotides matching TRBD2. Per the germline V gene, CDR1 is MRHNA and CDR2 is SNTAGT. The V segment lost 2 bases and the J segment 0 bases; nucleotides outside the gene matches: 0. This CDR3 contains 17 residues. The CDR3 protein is CASSDGTSGSGANVLTF. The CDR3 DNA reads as TGTGCCAGCAGTGACGGGACTAGCGGCTCTGGGGCCAACGTCCTGACTTTC.

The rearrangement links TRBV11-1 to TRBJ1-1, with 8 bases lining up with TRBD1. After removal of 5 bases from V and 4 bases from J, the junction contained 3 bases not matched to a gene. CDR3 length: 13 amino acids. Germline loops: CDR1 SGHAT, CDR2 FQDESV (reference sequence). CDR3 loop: CASSKTGGTEAFF. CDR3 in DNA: TGTGCCAGCAGCAAAACAGGGGGCACTGAAGCTTTCTTT.

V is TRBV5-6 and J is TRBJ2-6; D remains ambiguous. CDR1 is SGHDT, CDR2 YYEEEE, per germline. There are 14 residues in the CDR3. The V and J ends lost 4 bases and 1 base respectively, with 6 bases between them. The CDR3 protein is CASSLLSGANVLTF. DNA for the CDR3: TGTGCCAGCAGCCTACTGTCTGGGGCCAACGTCCTGACTTTC.

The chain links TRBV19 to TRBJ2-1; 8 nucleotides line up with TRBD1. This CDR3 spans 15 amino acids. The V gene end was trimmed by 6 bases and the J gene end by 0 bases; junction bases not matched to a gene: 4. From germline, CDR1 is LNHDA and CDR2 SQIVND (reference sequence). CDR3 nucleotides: TGTGCCAGTAGGCAGGGGGCTGCCTCCTACAATGAGCAGTTCTTC. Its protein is CASRQGAASYNEQFF.

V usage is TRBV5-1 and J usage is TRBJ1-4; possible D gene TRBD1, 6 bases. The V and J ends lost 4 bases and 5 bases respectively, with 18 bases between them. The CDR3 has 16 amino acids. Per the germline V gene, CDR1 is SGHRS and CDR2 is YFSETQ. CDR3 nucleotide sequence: TGCGCCAGCAGCCCGGTCGGGAGGGGGAAGAATGAAAAACTGTTTTTT. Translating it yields CASSPVGRGKNEKLFF.

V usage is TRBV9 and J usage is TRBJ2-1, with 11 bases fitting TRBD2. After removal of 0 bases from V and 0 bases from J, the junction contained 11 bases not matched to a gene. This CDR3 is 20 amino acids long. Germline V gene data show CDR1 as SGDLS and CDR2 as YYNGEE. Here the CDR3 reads CASSVATGTSGTSSYNEQFF. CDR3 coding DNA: TGTGCCAGCAGCGTAGCTACAGGGACTAGCGGTACTAGCTCCTACAATGAGCAGTTCTTC.

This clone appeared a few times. The CDR3 region has the DNA TGTGCCAGCAGTGAGGGGCTAGCGGCGGCCGAGCAGTACTTC. As protein: CASSEGLAAAEQYF. The chain links TRBV2 to TRBJ2-7; 7 bases are a match to TRBD2. The V gene's germline CDR1 is SNHLY and CDR2 FYNNEI. The junction had 8 bases not matched to a gene; V was cut back by 3 bases and J by 6 bases. CDR3 length: 14 residues.

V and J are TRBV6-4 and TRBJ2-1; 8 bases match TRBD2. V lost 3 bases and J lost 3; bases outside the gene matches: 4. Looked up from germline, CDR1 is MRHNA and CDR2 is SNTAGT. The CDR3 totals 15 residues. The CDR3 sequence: CASSEGLADYNEQFF. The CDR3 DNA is TGTGCCAGCAGTGAAGGACTAGCTGACTACAATGAGCAGTTCTTC.

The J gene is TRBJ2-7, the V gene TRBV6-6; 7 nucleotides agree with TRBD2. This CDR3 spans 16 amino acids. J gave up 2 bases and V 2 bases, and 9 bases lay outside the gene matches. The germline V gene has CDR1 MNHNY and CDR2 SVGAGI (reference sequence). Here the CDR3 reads CASSYGGGVGTYEQYF. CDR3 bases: TGTGCCAGCAGTTACGGCGGGGGAGTAGGAACCTACGAGCAGTACTTC.